These 22 T cell receptor beta chains share one sample of origin, sequenced in a study of T cells in Graves' hyperthyroidism and ophthalmopathy. Amplification of TCR beta CDR3 regions was performed using RNA transcripts as template. When the TCR CDR3 underwent first-round RT-PCR, the HTBI primer set was used. Using its own MiXCR run on the multiplex PCR reads, TCRdb lists one record per CDR3 protein. This table has approximately 600,000 distinct CDR3 sequences, around 15% appearing once. Sequencing input: blood. These receptors all stem from a woman aged 25 to 39 with Graves' hyperthyroidism.

As for this clonotype: Just one base apart from a much larger clone, this may be a read error. The CDR3 nucleotides are TGTGCCTGGAGTGGACAAGGGACGTCAACCAATGAGCAGTTCTTC. This codes for CAWSGQGTSTNEQFF. The rearrangement links TRBV30 to TRBJ2-1; TRBD1 or TRBD2 may be the D gene (5 bases each). Germline values: CDR1 GTSNPN, CDR2 SVGIG (reference sequence). Trimming pared 1 base from V and 6 bases from J, leaving 16 bases between. This CDR3 spans 15 amino acids.

This rearrangement joins TRBV27 to TRBJ2-7; the D gene could be TRBD1 or TRBD2 (5 bases each). In germline, CDR1 is MNHEY, CDR2 SMNVEV (reference sequence). This CDR3 has 13 amino acids. Trimming cost V 3 bases and J 7 bases, with 13 bases left between them. The CDR3 sequence: CASSFYQEGEQYF. The CDR3 DNA sequence: TGTGCCAGCAGTTTCTACCAAGAGGGGGAGCAGTACTTC.

The chain has TRBV27 and TRBJ2-3; D not certain. V was pared by 8 bases and J by 0 bases, with 12 bases between. CDR1 is MNHEY and CDR2 is SMNVEV in the germline V gene (reference sequence). The CDR3 is 14 amino acids. Here the CDR3 DNA reads TGTGCCAGCGGGGTGACACCTAGCACAGATACGCAGTATTTT. Its protein is CASGVTPSTDTQYF.

This clonotype was seen at least ten times. The V gene is TRBV6-1, the J gene TRBJ2-6; D remains ambiguous. Trimming stripped 5 bases from V and 0 bases from J, with 8 bases between. Germline-derived CDR1 and CDR2 are MNHNS and SASEGT. The CDR3 covers 15 residues. The CDR3 nucleotides are TGTGCCAGCAGTCACCAGAGCTCTGGGGCCAACGTCCTGACTTTC. Translating gives CASSHQSSGANVLTF.

The chain uses TRBV7-2 and TRBJ1-6; D is unclear. There are 17 residues in the CDR3. Looked up from germline, CDR1 is SGHTA and CDR2 is FQGNSA. The V end was cut by 0 bases, the J end by 4 bases, with 13 bases between. The CDR3 sequence: CASSLAPPGRYNSPLHF. CDR3 bases: TGTGCCAGCAGCTTAGCGCCGCCGGGCAGATATAATTCACCCCTCCACTTT.

This clonotype occurred many times. J is TRBJ2-5 and V is TRBV27, with D perhaps TRBD1 (6 bases). CDR3 length: 14 residues. Deletions cut 3 bases from V and 2 bases from J, with 10 bases between. Germline V gene sequence: CDR1 MNHEY, CDR2 SMNVEV (reference sequence). The DNA for the CDR3 is TGTGCCAGCAGTTTGAGGCAGGGGCAAGAGACCCAGTACTTC. Encoded protein: CASSLRQGQETQYF.

This clonotype was detected many times. V usage is TRBV27 and J usage is TRBJ2-2, with 7 bases fitting TRBD2. The germline gives CDR1 MNHEY, CDR2 SMNVEV (reference sequence). The length of the CDR3 is 14 residues. V lost 7 bases and J lost 5; bases outside the gene matches: 7. The CDR3 nucleotides are TGTGCCAGCAAACCGACTAGCTTAACCGGGGAGCTGTTTTTT. It translates to CASKPTSLTGELFF.

With regard to this clonotype: This may be a read error: a much more frequent sequence differs by one nucleotide. The chain recombines TRBV6-2 or TRBV6-3 with TRBJ1-2; D is uncertain. CDR1 is MNHEY and CDR2 is SVGEGT in the germline V gene. The CDR3 is 14 amino acids. The V gene lost 5 bases and the J gene lost 3 bases, with 13 bases spanning the gap. CDR3 region: CASSAVSRDYGYTF. CDR3 bases: TGTGCCAGCAGTGCCGTCTCCCGGGACTATGGCTACACCTTC.

This chain connects TRBV24-1 to TRBJ2-5, with 8 bases lining up with TRBD1. The CDR3 is 14 amino acids. Germline CDR1 and CDR2: KGHDR and SFDVKD. Trimming cost V 4 bases and J 6 bases; bases outside gene matches: 6. The CDR3 reads CATSDSGGAKTQYF. Here the CDR3 DNA reads TGTGCCACCAGTGACTCAGGGGGCGCGAAGACCCAGTACTTC.

At least ten counts were recorded for this clonotype. The V call is TRBV20-1, the J call TRBJ2-7; the D gene is possibly TRBD2 (5 bases). The CDR3 runs 15 residues. With 2 bases removed from V and 0 bases from J, the gap between germline ends came to 14 bases. Germline CDR1 is DFQATT and CDR2 is SNEGSKA (reference sequence). CDR3 DNA: TGCAGTGCTAGACCCTCCCACCGGGGCTCCTACGAGCAGTACTTC. Translated: CSARPSHRGSYEQYF.

The CDR3 spells CASSIPAGANEQYF. In DNA form, the CDR3 reads TGTGCCAGTAGTATCCCTGCGGGAGCTAACGAGCAGTACTTC. This chain uses TRBV19 with TRBJ2-7; TRBD2 aligns across 7 bases. This CDR3 is 14 amino acids long. The V and J ends lost 3 bases and 5 bases, in that order; junction bases with no gene match: 7. Germline assignment: CDR1 LNHDA and CDR2 SQIVND (reference sequence).

Turning to this clonotype: Just one base apart from a much larger clone, this may be a read error. Since no conserved phenylalanine or tryptophan closes the CDR3, a read error is the likely cause. The chain combines TRBV2 with TRBJ2-3; D remains ambiguous. Germline lookup yields CDR1 SNHLY and CDR2 FYNNEI. Trimming removed 6 bases at V and 5 bases at J, with 12 bases between. This CDR3 comprises 13 residues. The CDR3 DNA follows: TGTGCCAGCAGCCGGAGAGTAGGAGATACGCAGTATTCT. It is translated as CASSRRVGDTQYS.

This clonotype was found many times. The chain employs TRBV27 and TRBJ2-7; 9 bases fit TRBD1. This CDR3 contains 17 residues. V lost 3 bases to trimming and J lost 0 bases; unmatched junction nucleotides: 9. The V gene's germline CDR1 is MNHEY and CDR2 SMNVEV (reference sequence). In DNA, the CDR3 is TGTGCCAGCAGTTTGTATGGGACAGGGTACTTCTCCTACGAGCAGTACTTC. It specifies CASSLYGTGYFSYEQYF.

This clonotype has at least ten counts. V is TRBV6-2 or TRBV6-3 and J is TRBJ2-7; TRBD2 matches at 13 bases. The CDR3 runs 15 residues. The germline V gene has CDR1 MNHEY and CDR2 SVGEGT. V was clipped by 4 bases and J by 7 bases; unmatched bases: 7. CDR3 nucleotide sequence: TGTGCCAGCAGTTCGCCGACTAGCGGGAGGATGGAGCAGTACTTC. Its protein is CASSSPTSGRMEQYF.

Concerning this clonotype: One end of the junction fails to match germline, which may point to a read error. V gene TRBV20-1 combines with J gene TRBJ1-5, with TRBD1 matching over 10 bases. Germline CDR1 reads DFQATT; CDR2 reads SNEGSKA (reference sequence). The length of the CDR3 is 13 residues. The CDR3 loop reads CSATRDRGRPHHF. DNA of the CDR3: TGCAGTGCTACGAGGGACAGGGGTCGGCCCCACCATTTT.

This clonotype was recorded at least ten times. This sequence joins TRBV28 and TRBJ1-5, with a possible D match to TRBD1 (6 bases). Germline V gene data show CDR1 as MDHEN and CDR2 as SYDVKM. V lost 3 bases and J 2 bases, leaving 14 bases between the germline ends. This CDR3 comprises 16 residues. The CDR3: CASSFGGARGNQPQHF. The CDR3, as DNA: TGTGCCAGCAGTTTCGGGGGGGCGCGTGGCAATCAGCCCCAGCATTTT.

This clonotype was seen a few times. A read error is possible here, since a much larger clone lies one base away. V usage is TRBV5-5 and J usage is TRBJ2-7, with 7 bases matching TRBD2. The trim removed 10 bases at V and 6 bases at J, leaving 13 bases unmatched. The CDR3 covers 13 residues. The germline V gene encodes CDR1 SGHKS and CDR2 YYEKEE (reference sequence). CDR3 DNA sequence: TGTGCCGCCTCCGGGACTAACTTTTTCGAGCAGTACTTC. Translation: CAASGTNFFEQYF. The entire variable domain, with the rest obtained from reference TRBV5-5 and TRBJ2-7, is as follows: DAGVTQSPTHLIKTRGQQVTLRCSPISGHKSVSWYQQVLGQGPQFIFQYYEKEERGRGNFPDRFSARQFPNYSSELNVNALLLGDSALYLCAASGTNFFEQYFGPGTRLTVT.

This clonotype has a count of ten or more. This chain connects TRBV3-1 to TRBJ2-1, with TRBD2 matching 11 bases. The CDR3 has 16 amino acids. Germline CDR1 LGHDT, CDR2 YNNKEL (reference sequence). Trimming took 4 bases from V and 9 from J; bases not matched to a gene: 11. CDR3 sequence (DNA): TGTGCCAGCAGCCCATTGACTAGCGGGGCTTTCAGTGAGCAGTTCTTC. It codes for CASSPLTSGAFSEQFF.

The chain couples TRBV7-9 to TRBJ2-2; the D is unclear. Germline V gives CDR1 SEHNR, CDR2 FQNEAQ (reference sequence). The CDR3 runs to 14 residues. CDR3 sequence (DNA): TGTGTCGCAAAACCATTCGATAGGGTCGGGGAGCTGTTTTTT. Protein sequence: CVAKPFDRVGELFF.

The table lists this clonotype with many counts. The rearrangement uses TRBV2 and TRBJ1-1, with D unresolved. Germline V gene lookup returns CDR1 SNHLY and CDR2 FYNNEI. The CDR3 is 12 residues long. V was trimmed by 5 bases and J by 1 base, leaving 5 bases between them. As DNA, the CDR3 is TGTGCCAGCAGTCTGTGGAACACTGAAGCTTTCTTT. Its translation: CASSLWNTEAFF.

This clonotype occurred many times. In nucleotides, the CDR3 is TGTGCCAGCAGTTTAGTTGCAGGTTGGGGCGGCTACACCTTC. This codes for CASSLVAGWGGYTF. V and J are TRBV12-3 or TRBV12-4 and TRBJ1-2, with D perhaps TRBD1 (5 bases). The CDR3 runs to 14 residues. V dropped 1 base and J dropped 8 bases, with 14 bases sitting between them.

This clonotype has just a few counts. V gene TRBV5-1 combines with J gene TRBJ1-4, with D perhaps matching TRBD1 (5 bases). V dropped 4 bases and J dropped 3 bases, with 7 bases sitting between them. The CDR3 spans 13 residues. Germline CDR1 is SGHRS and CDR2 is YFSETQ. The CDR3 spells CASSGGPNEKLFF. The CDR3 nucleotides are TGCGCCAGCAGCGGGGGACCTAATGAAAAACTGTTTTTT.